The 9 T cell receptor beta chains below were found in one sample sequenced in a study of siplizumab effects on memory and regulatory T cells. TCRdb's table, derived via immunoSEQ multiplex PCR, lists solely in-frame clones and lacks some. The sample records about 120,000 clones, roughly 95% being singletons. Sequencing was done on a sample of non-Treg CD4+ T cells sorted from blood. The source is a human donor in good health.

The chain joins TRBV25-1 to TRBJ2-2, with a tentative D call TRBD1 (6 bases). Germline CDR1 is MGHDK and CDR2 is SYGVNS. With 6 bases removed from V and 5 bases from J, the gap between germline ends came to 13 bases. The CDR3 has 14 amino acids. CDR3 nucleotide sequence: TGTGCCAGCAGGAGGGCAGGGGAAACCGGGGAGCTGTTTTTT. It codes for CASRRAGETGELFF.

The chain is built from TRBV19 and TRBJ2-3, with a weak D call TRBD1 (5 bases). The germline CDR1 and CDR2 sequences are LNHDA and SQIVND (reference sequence). The CDR3 consists of 13 residues. Trimming left V 3 bases short and J 1 base short, with 5 bases between. CDR3 bases: TGTGCCAGTAGTATCAGGGGCACAGATACGCAGTATTTT. Translation gives CASSIRGTDTQYF. Based on the CDR3 plus reference TRBV19 and TRBJ2-3, the full variable domain is DGGITQSPKYLFRKEGQNVTLSCEQNLNHDAMYWYRQDPGQGLRLIYYSQIVNDFQKGDIAEGYSVSREKKESFPLTVTSAQKNPTAFYLCASSIRGTDTQYFGPGTRLTVL.

V usage is TRBV29-1 and J usage is TRBJ2-7; D is unclear. Trimming cost V 6 bases and J 4 bases, with 13 bases left between them. Germline loops: CDR1 SQVTM, CDR2 ANQGSEA. The CDR3 is 12 amino acids. DNA for the CDR3: TGCAGCGTGCCGGGCCCGTTTTACGAGCAGTACTTC. Translation: CSVPGPFYEQYF.

This chain joins TRBV18 and TRBJ1-4; weak D call: TRBD1 (5 bases). Germline V gene lookup returns CDR1 KGHSH and CDR2 LQKENI. V dropped 3 bases and J dropped 0 bases, with 5 bases sitting between them. The CDR3 covers 14 residues. CDR3 in amino acids: CASSPRATNEKLFF. CDR3 sequence (DNA): TGTGCCAGCTCACCCAGGGCAACTAATGAAAAACTGTTTTTT.

This chain uses TRBV7-9 with TRBJ1-6, with D possibly matching TRBD1 (5 bases). With 5 bases removed from V and 5 bases from J, the gap between germline ends came to 16 bases. CDR1 is SEHNR, CDR2 FQNEAQ, per germline (reference sequence). The length of the CDR3 is 16 residues. CDR3 protein: CASSPILQGHNSPLHF. CDR3 nucleotides: TGTGCCAGCAGCCCGATCCTCCAGGGACATAATTCACCCCTCCACTTT. Full variable domain (outside the CDR3, taken from reference TRBV7-9 and TRBJ1-6): DTGVSQNPRHKITKRGQNVTFRCDPISEHNRLYWYRQTLGQGPEFLTYFQNEAQLEKSRLLSDRFSAERPKGSFSTLEIQRTEQGDSAMYLCASSPILQGHNSPLHFGNGTRLTVT.

This chain links TRBV6-1 with TRBJ1-3; perhaps TRBD1 as D (6 bases). V lost 5 bases, J lost 2 bases, and 10 bases lay in between. Germline CDR1 reads MNHNS; CDR2 reads SASEGT. The CDR3 is 14 residues long. As DNA, the CDR3 is TGTGCCAGCAGTCTGGGGGCACCTGGAAACACCATATATTTT. It is translated as CASSLGAPGNTIYF.

The sample holds one count of this clone. CDR3 sequence (DNA): TGTGCCAGCAGTTTCCCCGATACAGGGCACAGCTCCTACGAGCAGTACTTC. Translation gives CASSFPDTGHSSYEQYF. The genes are TRBV28 and TRBJ2-7; maybe TRBD1 (6 bases). The CDR3 has 17 amino acids. V was shortened by 3 bases and J by 0 bases, with 18 bases between the two germline ends. Germline V gives CDR1 MDHEN, CDR2 SYDVKM.

V gene TRBV5-1 combines with J gene TRBJ2-2; 10 positions agree with TRBD2. The CDR3 has 14 residues. The V and J ends lost 6 bases and 4 bases, in that order; junction bases with no gene match: 3. Germline V gives CDR1 SGHRS, CDR2 YFSETQ. DNA of the CDR3: TGCGCCAGCACGGCTAGCGGGGGCACCGGGGAGCTGTTTTTT. Protein product: CASTASGGTGELFF. The full variable domain, its missing parts supplied by reference TRBV5-1 and TRBJ2-2, is KAGVTQTPRYLIKTRGQQVTLSCSPISGHRSVSWYQQTPGQGLQFLFEYFSETQRNKGNFPGRFSGRQFSNSRSEMNVSTLELGDSALYLCASTASGGTGELFFGEGSRLTVL.

This chain's CDR3 is CASNTGIYGYTF. As DNA, the CDR3 is TGTGCCAGCAACACAGGGATCTATGGCTACACCTTC. The V call is TRBV6-6, the J call TRBJ1-2; D may be TRBD1 (6 bases). V dropped 7 bases and J dropped 4 bases, with 10 bases sitting between them. The CDR3 runs 12 residues. The germline V gene encodes CDR1 MNHNY and CDR2 SVGAGI (reference sequence).